This paragraph reports one T cell receptor (beta chain). The CDR3 runs to 15 residues. V dropped 4 bases and J dropped 6; count of bases not matched to a gene: 5. Germline V gene sequence: CDR1 SGHAT, CDR2 FQNNGV. This sample was included in a study of cytomegalovirus exposure and HLA in healthy donors. Researchers ran the PCR with 60 Vbeta and 13 Jbeta primers. Some clones are missing from TCRdb's copy, which holds only in-frame ones; the method was immunoSEQ multiplex PCR. The sample includes around 160,000 clones, roughly 85% of them seen just once. This sequence joins TRBV11-2 and TRBJ2-7; 14 bases are shared with TRBD2. Sequenced sample: PBMCs. This clonotype was sampled from a man aged 18 to 35 in good health and CMV-seropositive. The CDR3 bases are TGTGCCAGCAGCTCGACTAGCGGGAGGGTTGGCGAGCAGTACTTC. Its protein is CASSSTSGRVGEQYF.